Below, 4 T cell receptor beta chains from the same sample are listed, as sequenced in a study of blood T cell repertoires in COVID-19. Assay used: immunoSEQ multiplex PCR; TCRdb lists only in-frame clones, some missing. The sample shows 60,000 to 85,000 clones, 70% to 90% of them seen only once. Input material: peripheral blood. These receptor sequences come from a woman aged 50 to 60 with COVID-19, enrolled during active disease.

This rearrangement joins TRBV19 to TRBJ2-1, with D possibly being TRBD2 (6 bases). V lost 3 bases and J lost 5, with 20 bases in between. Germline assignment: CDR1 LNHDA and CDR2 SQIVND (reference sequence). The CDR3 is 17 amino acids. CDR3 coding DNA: TGTGCCAGTAGTATCCCTCTAGCGCCCTTGGGAAACAATGAGCAGTTCTTC. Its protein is CASSIPLAPLGNNEQFF.

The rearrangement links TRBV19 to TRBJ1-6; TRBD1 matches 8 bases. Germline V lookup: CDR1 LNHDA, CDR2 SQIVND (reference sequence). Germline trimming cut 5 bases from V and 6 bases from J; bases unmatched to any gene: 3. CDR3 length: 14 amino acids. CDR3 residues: CASSLGQANSPLHF. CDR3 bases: TGTGCCAGTAGTTTGGGACAGGCTAATTCACCCCTCCACTTT.

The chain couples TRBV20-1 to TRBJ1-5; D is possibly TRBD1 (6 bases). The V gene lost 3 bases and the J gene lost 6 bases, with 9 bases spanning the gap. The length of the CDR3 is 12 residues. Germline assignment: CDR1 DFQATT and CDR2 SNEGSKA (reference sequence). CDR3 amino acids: CSASRQVQPQHF. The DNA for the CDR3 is TGCAGTGCTAGTAGACAGGTTCAGCCCCAGCATTTT.

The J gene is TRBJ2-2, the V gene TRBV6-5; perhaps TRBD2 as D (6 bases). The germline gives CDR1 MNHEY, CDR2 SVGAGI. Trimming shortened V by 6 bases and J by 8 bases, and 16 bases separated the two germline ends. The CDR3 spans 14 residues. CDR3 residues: CASSPGLLGGELFF. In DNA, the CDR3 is TGTGCCAGCAGCCCGGGACTCCTAGGAGGGGAGCTGTTTTTT.